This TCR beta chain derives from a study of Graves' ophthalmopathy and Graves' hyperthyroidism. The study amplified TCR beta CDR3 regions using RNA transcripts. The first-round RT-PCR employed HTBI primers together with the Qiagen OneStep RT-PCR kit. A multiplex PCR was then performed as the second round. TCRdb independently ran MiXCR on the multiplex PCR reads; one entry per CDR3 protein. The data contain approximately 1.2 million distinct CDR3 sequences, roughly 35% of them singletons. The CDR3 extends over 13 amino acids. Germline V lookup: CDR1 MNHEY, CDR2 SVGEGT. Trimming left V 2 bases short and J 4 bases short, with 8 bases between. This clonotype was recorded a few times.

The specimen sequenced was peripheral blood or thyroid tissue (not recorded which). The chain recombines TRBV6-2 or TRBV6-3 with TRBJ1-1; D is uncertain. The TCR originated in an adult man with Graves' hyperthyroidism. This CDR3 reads CASSYTRLTEAFF. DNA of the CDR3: TGTGCCAGCAGTTACACCAGGCTCACTGAAGCTTTCTTT.